This T cell receptor beta chain derives from a study of shared clonotypes between healthy human individuals. The wider study: Used for every donor were three CD4 naive, three CD4 memory, two CD8 naive and one CD8 memory plate. Notes on the study in general: Represented diversity, genetic and exposure-history alike, was limited by few donors.

V gave up 4 bases and J gave up 0 bases, with 9 bases separating them. Germline CDR1 KGHSY, CDR2 FQNENV. The CDR3 runs to 15 residues. Replicate PCRs run on sorted subsets employed approximately 200 ng DNA, around 27,000 T cell genomes. Clones were read by immunoSEQ multiplex PCR, and TCRdb kept only the in-frame ones, dropping some. The sample includes approximately 980,000 clones, about 80% of them seen just once. Everyone who donated was a Caucasian adult who lived in Nashville, Tennessee. This clone was observed a few times. What it recognizes is unknown. The chain is built from TRBV16 and TRBJ1-4; no firm D call. The clonotype originates from a young man in good health. Source material: memory CD4+ T cells sorted from blood. Subset meaning: CD45RA-negative fraction. The CDR3 protein is CASSPQAATNEKLFF. The DNA of the CDR3 is TGTGCCAGCAGCCCCCAGGCAGCAACTAATGAAAAACTGTTTTTT.